The present TCR beta chain was sequenced within a study of PD-L1 blockade in urothelial cancer. Clones were read by immunoSEQ multiplex PCR, and TCRdb kept only the in-frame ones, dropping some. The data show around 100,000 clones, with 80% to 90% seen just once and approximately 2% held by the top ten. Regarding time point: pretreatment peripheral blood. This CDR3 has 15 residues. Germline CDR1 and CDR2: MNHNY and SVGAGI (reference sequence). The V gene end was trimmed by 5 bases and the J gene end by 8 bases; junction bases not matched to a gene: 11. This TCR was sampled from a man in his 60s with urothelial cancer. The sequencing used PBMCs, collected around atezolizumab (anti-PD-L1) treatment. V gene TRBV6-6 combines with J gene TRBJ1-4, with 7 bases matching TRBD1. The CDR3 bases are TGTGCCAGCAGTGGGACTCAGGGGGAAGGCGAAAAACTGTTTTTT. Its translation is CASSGTQGEGEKLFF.